This T cell receptor (beta chain) is from a study of beta chain features in type 1 diabetes. Note on this clone: The antigen is unknown.

Broader study findings: The study found moderately but significantly shorter TCRB CDR3s in all four CD4+ subsets of Type 1 diabetes patients. PCR might pick shorter templates more often, in the same way for patients and controls.

One heparinised blood draw averaging approximately 0.11 L was given by each donor. In all sorted populations, purity surpassed 95%. cDNA synthesis used the whole RNA isolate, giving expressed TCRB sequences. Produced via immunoSEQ multiplex PCR; TCRdb's table is partial and in-frame only. The sample has 20,000 to 25,000 clones, 50% to 70% seen once. The CDR3 loop spans 14 amino acids. Germline V CDR1 and CDR2: GTSNPN, SVGIG (reference sequence). V lost 4 bases, J lost 1 base, and 11 bases lay in between. The sequence derives from a man aged 18 to 29 with type 1 diabetes. The chain uses TRBV30 and TRBJ1-3; D unclear. Sequenced input: stem cell memory CD4+ T cells from blood. In DNA form, the CDR3 reads TGTGCCTGGACAAAGAGAGATTCTGGAAACACCATATATTTT. Protein product: CAWTKRDSGNTIYF.